This T cell receptor beta chain was recovered during a study of blood T cell repertoires in COVID-19. Turning to the study itself: Collection of acute and convalescent COVID-19 samples took place in the United States, Italy and Spain.

Germline CDR1 and CDR2: SGHKS and YYEKEE (reference sequence). The CDR3 has 13 amino acids. The V and J ends lost 4 bases and 7 bases respectively, with 14 bases between them. Study processing details: Amplification of reference gene primers was used by the study to estimate nucleated cell counts. Profiling relied on immunoSEQ multiplex PCR, and the TCRdb table lists in-frame clones only, not all of them. V and J calls and clone size come straight from that table; D and trimming were deduced from the DNA. This table holds 150,000 or so clones, 65% to 85% found once. Cohort 3 recovered donors had two negative PCRs, clearance, or symptom resolution. This clone was observed a few times.

Specimen: PBMCs or T cells enriched from blood (not recorded which). The origin of this receptor is a woman aged 55-70 years who had recovered from COVID-19. The chain combines TRBV5-5 with TRBJ1-2; perhaps TRBD1 as D (5 bases). The CDR3 region has the DNA TGTGCCAGCAGCCCGACAGAATTAGGTGGCTACACCTTC. Its protein is CASSPTELGGYTF.